The 4 T cell receptor beta chains presented below share a single source sample, sequenced in a study of T cells in Graves' hyperthyroidism and ophthalmopathy. RNA transcripts served as the template for amplifying TCR beta CDR3 regions. First-round RT-PCR of the TCR CDR3 relied on the HTBI primer set. TCRdb processed the multiplex PCR reads anew with MiXCR; each CDR3 protein has one entry. The sample lists a few hundred thousand distinct CDR3 sequences; around 16% were seen once. Sequenced material: blood. The origin of the receptors is a woman in her thirties or forties with Graves' ophthalmopathy.

The J gene is TRBJ2-2, the V gene TRBV6-4; the match to TRBD1 covers 8 bases. The trim removed 3 bases at V and 1 base at J, leaving 7 bases unmatched. CDR1 is MRHNA, CDR2 SNTAGT, per germline. There are 17 residues in the CDR3. The CDR3 bases are TGTGCCAGCAGTGAACTCCCAGGGGGCAGGAACACCGGGGAGCTGTTTTTT. Amino acids: CASSELPGGRNTGELFF.

The rearrangement links TRBV5-1 to TRBJ2-2, with D perhaps matching TRBD1 (6 bases). Per the germline V gene, CDR1 is SGHRS and CDR2 is YFSETQ. V was cut by 0 bases and J by 4 bases, with 13 bases left in between. This CDR3 is built from 16 residues. The CDR3 loop reads CASSLGETGFTGELFF. CDR3 in DNA: TGCGCCAGCAGCTTGGGGGAAACAGGGTTCACCGGGGAGCTGTTTTTT.

The genes are TRBV19 and TRBJ1-5; no firm D call. The ends were cut back, 5 bases at V and 0 bases at J, with 20 bases in the middle. CDR1 LNHDA and CDR2 SQIVND come from the germline V gene (reference sequence). CDR3 size: 18 residues. The CDR3 loop is CASSVTSQDSRSNQPQHF. The CDR3 DNA sequence: TGTGCCAGTAGTGTCACTTCTCAGGATTCCCGTAGCAATCAGCCCCAGCATTTT.

This clonotype appeared a few times. In DNA form, the CDR3 reads TGTGCTAGTGGCCTAGGACTGGGTAAAGAGACCCAGTACTTC. This gives the protein CASGLGLGKETQYF. The chain uses TRBV12-5 and TRBJ2-5, with D possibly being TRBD2 (5 bases). Germline CDR1 reads LGHNT; CDR2 reads FRNRAP. The V and J ends lost 6 bases and 3 bases respectively, with 14 bases between them. The length of the CDR3 is 14 residues. Full variable domain (missing parts from reference TRBV12-5 and TRBJ2-5): DARVTQTPRHKVTEMGQEVTMRCQPILGHNTVFWYRQTMMQGLELLAYFRNRAPLDDSGMPKDRFSAEMPDATLATLKIQPSEPRDSAVYFCASGLGLGKETQYFGPGTRLLVL.